These 21 T cell receptor beta chains share one sample of origin, sequenced in a study of cytomegalovirus exposure and HLA in healthy donors. This PCR relied on a set of 60 Vbeta primers and 13 Jbeta primers. The assay was immunoSEQ multiplex PCR, and TCRdb's table has in-frame clones only and misses some. The repertoire has 80,000 or so clones, over 60% of them found once; the top ten carry 4.5%. The sequenced material came from PBMCs. The receptors shown here come from a man in his forties or fifties in good health and CMV-seronegative.

In its sample, this clone was seen a few times. The chain joins TRBV29-1 to TRBJ1-2; 11 positions agree with TRBD1. Unmatched junction bases numbered 4, after V lost 7 bases and J lost 3 bases. The CDR3 contains 13 residues. Germline-derived CDR1 and CDR2 are SQVTM and ANQGSEA. CDR3 sequence (DNA): TGCAGCGCGCGGACAGGGGGCGACTATGGCTACACCTTC. Protein: CSARTGGDYGYTF.

The chain is built from TRBV18 and TRBJ1-5; 7 bases map to TRBD1. V lost 5 bases to trimming and J lost 4 bases; unmatched junction nucleotides: 11. CDR1 is KGHSH, CDR2 LQKENI, per germline. The CDR3 contains 16 residues. The CDR3 sequence: CASSSDGQVSNQPQHF. The CDR3 bases are TGTGCCAGCTCATCCGACGGACAGGTTTCGAATCAGCCCCAGCATTTT. Full variable domain (rest looked up from reference TRBV18 and TRBJ1-5): NAGVMQNPRHLVRRRGQEARLRCSPMKGHSHVYWYRQLPEEGLKFMVYLQKENIIDESGMPKERFSAEFPKEGPSILRIQQVVRGDSAAYFCASSSDGQVSNQPQHFGDGTRLSIL.

The J gene is TRBJ1-6, the V gene TRBV6-5; 8 bases match TRBD1. CDR1 and CDR2 from the germline V gene are MNHEY and SVGAGI. V shed 2 bases, J shed 3 bases, and the junction held 3 bases outside the gene matches. The CDR3 contains 16 residues. CDR3 residues: CASSYRTGLYNSPLHF. The CDR3 DNA reads TGTGCCAGCAGTTACCGGACAGGGCTCTATAATTCACCCCTCCACTTT.

In this sample, this clone turned up once. This chain links TRBV5-6 with TRBJ1-2, with 8 bases lining up with TRBD1. This CDR3 spans 14 amino acids. V trimming: 3 bases; J trimming: 3 bases; junction bases outside the gene matches: 4. CDR1 and CDR2 from the germline V gene are SGHDT and YYEEEE. In nucleotides, the CDR3 is TGTGCCAGCAGCTCTGGACAGGGCGACTATGGCTACACCTTC. Its protein product is CASSSGQGDYGYTF.

The J gene is TRBJ2-7, the V gene TRBV13, with 12 positions matching TRBD2. Germline loops: CDR1 PRHDT, CDR2 FYEKMQ (reference sequence). The CDR3 has 15 residues. V gave up 5 bases and J gave up 4 bases; unmatched junction bases: 6. The CDR3 spells CASSALAGGRYEQYF. CDR3 bases: TGTGCCAGCAGCGCCCTAGCGGGAGGGCGATACGAGCAGTACTTC.

V is TRBV5-1 and J is TRBJ2-7, with 12 bases that match TRBD2. J was trimmed by 3 bases and V by 4 bases; bases with no gene match: 5. The CDR3 is made up of 15 amino acids. Looked up from germline, CDR1 is SGHRS and CDR2 is YFSETQ. For the CDR3, the DNA is TGCGCCAGCAGCACTAGACTAGCGGGAGACTACGAGCAGTACTTC. As protein: CASSTRLAGDYEQYF.

In the case of this clone: A read error may produce the germline difference seen at one junction end. V and J are TRBV7-7 and TRBJ1-1; no clear D. The CDR3 length is 13 residues. CDR1 is SSHAT and CDR2 is FNYEAQ in the germline V gene (reference sequence). The CDR3 spells CASSLDPGTEAFF. In nucleotides, the CDR3 is TGTGCTAGCAGCTTAGACCCGGGAACTGAAGCTTTCTTT.

The CDR3 bases are TGTGCCAGCAGCTTAGCGGGCAGGGTGATGAATCAGCCCCAGCATTTT. The encoded protein is CASSLAGRVMNQPQHF. The chain has TRBV7-8 and TRBJ1-5; tentative D call: TRBD1 (5 bases). The length of the CDR3 is 16 residues. In germline, CDR1 is SGHVS, CDR2 FQNEAQ. With 0 bases removed from V and 4 bases from J, the gap between germline ends came to 13 bases.

CDR3 amino acids: CAWLGDRGNYGYTF. In DNA form, the CDR3 reads TGTGCCTGGTTGGGCGACAGGGGGAACTATGGCTACACCTTC. V gene TRBV30 combines with J gene TRBJ1-2; 9 bases line up with TRBD1. CDR1 and CDR2 (germline): GTSNPN, SVGIG (reference sequence). The CDR3 is 14 residues long. With 5 bases clipped from V and 2 bases from J, the junction kept 6 bases outside the gene matches.

This clone was seen only a few times. The chain joins TRBV5-1 to TRBJ2-3, with TRBD2 matching 8 bases. The V and J ends lost 1 base and 5 bases, in that order; junction bases with no gene match: 3. The CDR3 is 14 residues long. Per germline, CDR1 SGHRS and CDR2 YFSETQ. In DNA, the CDR3 is TGCGCCAGCAGCTTGTCGGCGGGAGGAGATACGCAGTATTTT. Translated: CASSLSAGGDTQYF.

The chain employs TRBV20-1 and TRBJ2-7; D unclear. CDR1 DFQATT and CDR2 SNEGSKA come from the germline V gene (reference sequence). CDR3 size: 10 residues. Trimming removed 4 bases at V and 3 bases at J, with 4 bases between. The CDR3 is CSAINYEQYF. The DNA for the CDR3 is TGCAGTGCTATTAACTACGAGCAGTACTTC.

The rearrangement links TRBV4-1 to TRBJ2-7; the D gene is possibly TRBD2 (6 bases). The V gene's germline CDR1 is MGHRA and CDR2 YSYEKL. V was pared by 0 bases and J by 2 bases, with 14 bases between. The length of the CDR3 is 16 residues. The CDR3 here is CASSQETGTSAYEQYF. For the CDR3, the DNA is TGCGCCAGCAGCCAAGAAACCGGGACTTCCGCCTACGAGCAGTACTTC.

The CDR3 spells CASSRRGGYEQYF. CDR3 DNA: TGTGCCAGCAGTCGAAGGGGTGGCTACGAGCAGTACTTC. The gene calls are TRBV7-2 and TRBJ2-7; a weak D match, TRBD1 (5 bases). The CDR3 contains 13 residues. In germline, CDR1 is SGHTA, CDR2 FQGNSA. V was pared by 6 bases and J by 3 bases, with 12 bases between.

The rearrangement links TRBV15 to TRBJ2-7; TRBD1 aligns across 9 bases. The germline V gene encodes CDR1 LNHNV and CDR2 YYDKDF (reference sequence). V was pared by 3 bases and J by 5 bases, with 8 bases of the junction left unmatched. The CDR3 is 15 amino acids. DNA of the CDR3: TGTGCCACCAGCAGGGCCGGGACAGGGTCCCACGAGCAGTACTTC. Residues: CATSRAGTGSHEQYF.

CDR3 region: CASSPSGSRNEQFF. The CDR3 DNA reads TGTGCCAGCAGCCCTAGCGGGAGTAGAAATGAGCAGTTCTTC. V and J are TRBV7-3 and TRBJ2-1, with 10 bases that match TRBD2. This CDR3 spans 14 amino acids. CDR1 SGHTA and CDR2 FQGTGA come from the germline V gene. Trimming cost V 5 bases and J 7 bases; bases outside gene matches: 5. The variable domain in full, completed from reference TRBV7-3 and TRBJ2-1, reads GAGVSQTPSNKVTEKGKYVELRCDPISGHTALYWYRQSLGQGPEFLIYFQGTGAADDSGLPNDRFFAVRPEGSVSTLKIQRTERGDSAVYLCASSPSGSRNEQFFGPGTRLTVL.

This clone was counted between two and nine times. The chain combines TRBV10-3 with TRBJ2-1; D is possibly TRBD2 (7 bases). This CDR3 is built from 16 residues. V lost 4 bases and J 8 bases, leaving 21 bases between the germline ends. Germline loops: CDR1 ENHRY, CDR2 SYGVKD. The CDR3 DNA sequence: TGTGCCATCAGTGCCCAAAAGGGAGGGGGTGGGGATGAGCAGTTCTTC. This translates into CAISAQKGGGGDEQFF.

This clone was detected a few times. This chain joins TRBV28 and TRBJ2-7; 11 positions agree with TRBD1. CDR1 is MDHEN, CDR2 SYDVKM, per germline. This CDR3 spans 14 amino acids. V dropped 4 bases and J dropped 6; count of bases not matched to a gene: 5. CDR3 DNA: TGTGCCAGCAGTTACCGGGACAGGGGGACCGAGCAGTACTTC. It codes for CASSYRDRGTEQYF.

This chain uses TRBV6-5 with TRBJ2-1, with 8 bases that match TRBD2. J lost 8 bases, V lost 5 bases, and 8 bases had no gene match. Germline loops: CDR1 MNHEY, CDR2 SVGAGI. The CDR3 totals 14 residues. The chain's CDR3 is CASSGRLAWHEQFF. Here the CDR3 DNA reads TGTGCCAGCAGTGGGAGACTAGCGTGGCATGAGCAGTTCTTC.

This rearrangement joins TRBV29-1 to TRBJ2-7, with D maybe TRBD1 (5 bases). V gave up 7 bases and J gave up 5 bases, with 18 bases separating them. The CDR3 totals 13 residues. The germline V gene has CDR1 SQVTM and CDR2 ANQGSEA. The CDR3 reads CSALRSQGHEQYF. Written as DNA, the CDR3 is TGCAGCGCGCTCCGGTCCCAGGGCCACGAGCAGTACTTC.

This clone has just one count. This chain joins TRBV5-1 and TRBJ2-2, with 9 bases identical to TRBD1. This CDR3 is 15 amino acids long. V lost 3 bases and J lost 7; bases outside the gene matches: 7. CDR1 and CDR2 (germline): SGHRS, YFSETQ. CDR3 sequence: CASSYDRGSSGELFF. The CDR3 region has the DNA TGCGCCAGCAGCTATGACAGGGGGTCGAGCGGGGAGCTGTTTTTT.

The chain employs TRBV30 and TRBJ1-1; weak D call: TRBD1 (6 bases). The CDR3 consists of 13 residues. Germline lookup yields CDR1 GTSNPN and CDR2 SVGIG (reference sequence). V lost 3 bases to trimming and J lost 1 base, with 9 bases between them. The CDR3 DNA reads TGTGCCTGGAGGGGGGCACAGAACACTGAAGCTTTCTTT. This gives the protein CAWRGAQNTEAFF.